The source of this TCR beta chain is a study of T cell responses to AZD1222 COVID-19 vaccine. Study results and limitations: The peak T cell response came first, and repertoires were sampled only after it. Along spike, vaccine-associated CD4 TCRs were found throughout, with dominance at 160-218 and 743-854. There were mostly white British donors and more females than males, and clonal diversity was possibly underestimated.

Produced via immunoSEQ multiplex PCR; TCRdb's table is partial and in-frame only. The sample includes roughly 130,000 clones, about 94% of them seen just once. CDR1 is SGHTA, CDR2 FQGTGA, per germline. The CDR3 runs 15 residues. Trimming took 5 bases from V and 0 from J, leaving 11 bases between them. As regards this clone: Its target is unknown.

Source: peripheral blood, taken on day 0 of AZD1222 vaccination. The chain links TRBV7-3 to TRBJ1-3, with D maybe TRBD1 (5 bases). This clonotype originated in an adult in good health. Here the CDR3 reads CASSPGGASGNTIYF. The CDR3 DNA sequence: TGTGCCAGCAGCCCAGGAGGGGCCTCTGGAAACACCATATATTTT. Complete variable domain (other parts from reference TRBV7-3 and TRBJ1-3): GAGVSQTPSNKVTEKGKYVELRCDPISGHTALYWYRQSLGQGPEFLIYFQGTGAADDSGLPNDRFFAVRPEGSVSTLKIQRTERGDSAVYLCASSPGGASGNTIYFGEGSWLTVV.